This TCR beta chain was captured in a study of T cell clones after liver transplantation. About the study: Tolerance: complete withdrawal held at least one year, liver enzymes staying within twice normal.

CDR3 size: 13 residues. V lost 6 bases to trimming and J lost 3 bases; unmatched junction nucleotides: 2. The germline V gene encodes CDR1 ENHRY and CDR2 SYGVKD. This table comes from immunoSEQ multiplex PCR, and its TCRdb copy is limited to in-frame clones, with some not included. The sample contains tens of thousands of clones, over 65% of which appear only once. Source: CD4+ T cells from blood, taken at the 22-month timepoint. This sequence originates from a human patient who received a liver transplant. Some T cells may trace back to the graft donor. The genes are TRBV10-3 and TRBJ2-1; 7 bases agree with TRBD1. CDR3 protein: CAISRGNYNEQFF. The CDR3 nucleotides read TGTGCCATCAGCAGGGGGAACTACAATGAGCAGTTCTTC.